The clone carrying this T cell receptor beta chain showed up just a few times. The antigen remains undetermined. The entry originates in a study of T cell repertoires in cytomegalovirus infection. Study context: In public TCR beta signatures, there were indications of both CMV infection and matching HLA type.

TCRdb ran MiXCR on the reads and lists one entry per CDR3 protein. Here the sample spans 650,000 to 900,000 distinct CDR3 sequences, approximately 29% being singletons. CDR1 and CDR2 from the germline V gene are SGDLS and YYNGEE. The V end was cut by 3 bases, the J end by 0 bases, with 18 bases between. The CDR3 is made up of 17 amino acids. This sample comprised cultured CD8+ T cells from PBMCs, obtained from culture after CMV antigen stimulation. This sequence originates from a human donor in good health (CMV status not recorded). Some clones in this sample may be carry-over from other donors' samples. V gene TRBV9 combines with J gene TRBJ1-2; D is undetermined. The CDR3 spells CASSAVAGPKSNYGYTF. The CDR3, as DNA: TGTGCCAGCAGCGCCGTAGCTGGACCAAAATCTAACTATGGCTACACCTTC.